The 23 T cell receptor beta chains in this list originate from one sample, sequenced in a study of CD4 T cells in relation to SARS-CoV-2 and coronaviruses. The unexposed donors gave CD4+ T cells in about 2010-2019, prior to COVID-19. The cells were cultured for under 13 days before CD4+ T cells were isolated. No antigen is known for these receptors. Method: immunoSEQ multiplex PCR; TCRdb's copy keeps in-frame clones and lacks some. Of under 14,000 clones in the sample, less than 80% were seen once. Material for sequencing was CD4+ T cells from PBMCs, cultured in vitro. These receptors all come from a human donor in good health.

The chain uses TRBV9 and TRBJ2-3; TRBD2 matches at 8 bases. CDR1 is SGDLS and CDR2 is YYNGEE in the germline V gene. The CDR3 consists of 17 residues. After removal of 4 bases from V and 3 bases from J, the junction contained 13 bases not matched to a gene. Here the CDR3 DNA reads TGTGCCAGCAGCATCCGAGCGGGAGAGGGTGGAACAGATACGCAGTATTTT. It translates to CASSIRAGEGGTDTQYF.

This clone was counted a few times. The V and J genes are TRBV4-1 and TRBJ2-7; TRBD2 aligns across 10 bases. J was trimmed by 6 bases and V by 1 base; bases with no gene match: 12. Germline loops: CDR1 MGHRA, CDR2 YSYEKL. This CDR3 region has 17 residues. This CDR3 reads CASSQGEWASGSSEQYF. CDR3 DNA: TGCGCCAGCAGCCAAGGGGAATGGGCTAGCGGGAGCTCCGAGCAGTACTTC.

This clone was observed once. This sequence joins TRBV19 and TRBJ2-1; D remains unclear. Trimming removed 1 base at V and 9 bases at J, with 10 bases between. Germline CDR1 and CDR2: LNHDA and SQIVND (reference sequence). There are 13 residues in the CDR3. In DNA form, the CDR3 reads TGTGCCAGTAGTATAGTGGGTACGGGTGAGCAGTTCTTC. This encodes CASSIVGTGEQFF.

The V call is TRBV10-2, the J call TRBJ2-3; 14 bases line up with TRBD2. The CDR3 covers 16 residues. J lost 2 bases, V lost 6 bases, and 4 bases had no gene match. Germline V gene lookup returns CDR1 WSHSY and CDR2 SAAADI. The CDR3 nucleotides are TGCGCCAGCAGATTGGGACTAGCGGGGGCCACAGATACGCAGTATTTT. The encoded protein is CASRLGLAGATDTQYF.

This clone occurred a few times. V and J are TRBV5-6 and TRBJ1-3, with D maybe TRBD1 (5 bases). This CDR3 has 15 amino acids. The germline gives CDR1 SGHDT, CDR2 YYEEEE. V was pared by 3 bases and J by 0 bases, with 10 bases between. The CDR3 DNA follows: TGTGCCAGCAGCTCCCAGGGTAGCTCTGGAAACACCATATATTTT. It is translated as CASSSQGSSGNTIYF.

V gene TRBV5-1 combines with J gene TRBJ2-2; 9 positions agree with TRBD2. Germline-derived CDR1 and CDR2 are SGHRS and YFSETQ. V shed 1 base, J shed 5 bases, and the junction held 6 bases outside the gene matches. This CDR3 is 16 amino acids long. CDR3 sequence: CASSLNGGRETGELFF. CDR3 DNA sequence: TGCGCCAGCAGCTTGAATGGCGGGAGGGAAACCGGGGAGCTGTTTTTT.

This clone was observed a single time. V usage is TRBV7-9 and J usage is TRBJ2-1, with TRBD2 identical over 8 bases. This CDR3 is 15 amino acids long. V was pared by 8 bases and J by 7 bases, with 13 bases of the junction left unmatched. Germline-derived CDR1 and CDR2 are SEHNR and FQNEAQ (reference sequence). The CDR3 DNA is TGTGCCAGCTTACGATCGGGGGGGCAGCTGAATGAGCAGTTCTTC. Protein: CASLRSGGQLNEQFF.

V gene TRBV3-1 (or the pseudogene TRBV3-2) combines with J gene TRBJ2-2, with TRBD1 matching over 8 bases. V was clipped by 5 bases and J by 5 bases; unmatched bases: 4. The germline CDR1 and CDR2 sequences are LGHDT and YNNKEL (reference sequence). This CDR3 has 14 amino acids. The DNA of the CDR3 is TGTGCCAGCAGCTACGGGACAGGAACCGGGGAGCTGTTTTTT. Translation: CASSYGTGTGELFF.

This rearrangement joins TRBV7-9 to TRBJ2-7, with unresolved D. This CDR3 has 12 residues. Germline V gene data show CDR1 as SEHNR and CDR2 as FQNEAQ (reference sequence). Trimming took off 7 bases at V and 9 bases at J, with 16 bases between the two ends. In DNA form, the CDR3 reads TGTGCCAGCATCGGACGGGCCGGGCGGCAGTACTTC. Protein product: CASIGRAGRQYF.

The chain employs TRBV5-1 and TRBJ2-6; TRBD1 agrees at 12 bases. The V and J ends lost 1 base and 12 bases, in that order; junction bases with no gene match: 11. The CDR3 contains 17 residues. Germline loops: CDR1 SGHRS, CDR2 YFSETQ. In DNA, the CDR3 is TGCGCCAGCAGCTTGAGCCCGGGACAGGGGGCTCAGGGCGTCCTGACTTTC. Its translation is CASSLSPGQGAQGVLTF. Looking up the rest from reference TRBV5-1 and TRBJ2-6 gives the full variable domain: KAGVTQTPRYLIKTRGQQVTLSCSPISGHRSVSWYQQTPGQGLQFLFEYFSETQRNKGNFPGRFSGRQFSNSRSEMNVSTLELGDSALYLCASSLSPGQGAQGVLTFGAGSRLTVL.

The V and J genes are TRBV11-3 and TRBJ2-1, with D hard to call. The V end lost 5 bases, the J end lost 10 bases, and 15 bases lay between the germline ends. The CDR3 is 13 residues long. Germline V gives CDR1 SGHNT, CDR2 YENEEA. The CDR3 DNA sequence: TGTGCCAGCAGCCTAGGCGGCGTGGGGGAGCAGTTCTTC. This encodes CASSLGGVGEQFF.

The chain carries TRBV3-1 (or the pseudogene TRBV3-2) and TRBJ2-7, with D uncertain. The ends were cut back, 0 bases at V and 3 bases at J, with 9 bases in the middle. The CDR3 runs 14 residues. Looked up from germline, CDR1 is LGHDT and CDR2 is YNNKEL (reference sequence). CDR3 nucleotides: TGTGCCAGCAGCCAAGATAATTACGGCTACGAGCAGTACTTC. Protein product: CASSQDNYGYEQYF.

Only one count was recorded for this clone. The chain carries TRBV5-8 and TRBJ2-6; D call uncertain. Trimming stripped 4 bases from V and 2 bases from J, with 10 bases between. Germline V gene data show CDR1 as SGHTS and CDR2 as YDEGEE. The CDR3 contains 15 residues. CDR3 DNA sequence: TGTGCCAGCAGCCCTTGGGAAACTGGGGCCAACGTCCTGACTTTC. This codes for CASSPWETGANVLTF.

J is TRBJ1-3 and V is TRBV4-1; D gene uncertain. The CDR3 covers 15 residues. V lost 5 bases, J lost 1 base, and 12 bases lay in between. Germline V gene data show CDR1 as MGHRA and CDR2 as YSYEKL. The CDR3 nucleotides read TGCGCCAGCAGCGGCCCTTTAGGGTCTGGAAACACCATATATTTT. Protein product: CASSGPLGSGNTIYF.

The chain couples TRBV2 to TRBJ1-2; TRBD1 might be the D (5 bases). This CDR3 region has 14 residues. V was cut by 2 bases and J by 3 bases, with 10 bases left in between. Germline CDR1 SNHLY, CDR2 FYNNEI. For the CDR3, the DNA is TGTGCCAGCAGTGAACTGCGGGGGGACTATGGCTACACCTTC. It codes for CASSELRGDYGYTF.

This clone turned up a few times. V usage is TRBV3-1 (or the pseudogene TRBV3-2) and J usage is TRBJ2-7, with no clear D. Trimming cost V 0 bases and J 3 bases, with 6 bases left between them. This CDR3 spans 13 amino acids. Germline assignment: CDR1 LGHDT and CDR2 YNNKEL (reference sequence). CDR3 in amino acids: CASSQEWSYEQYF. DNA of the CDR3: TGTGCCAGCAGCCAAGAGTGGAGCTACGAGCAGTACTTC.

As DNA, the CDR3 is TGTGCCAGCAGCTTAGGGATGGCGGGGCGCTCAGATACGCAGTATTTT. Protein sequence: CASSLGMAGRSDTQYF. The chain employs TRBV7-9 and TRBJ2-3, with TRBD2 as a possible D gene (6 bases). Germline assignment: CDR1 SEHNR and CDR2 FQNEAQ (reference sequence). Trimming left V 1 base short and J 4 bases short, with 15 bases between. The CDR3 totals 16 residues.

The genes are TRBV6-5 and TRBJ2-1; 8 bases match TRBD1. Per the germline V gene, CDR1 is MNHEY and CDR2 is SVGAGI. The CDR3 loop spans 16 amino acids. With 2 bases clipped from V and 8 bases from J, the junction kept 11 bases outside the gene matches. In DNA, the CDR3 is TGTGCCAGCAGTTACACCGGACAGGGTGGTTTCGATGAGCAGTTCTTC. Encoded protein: CASSYTGQGGFDEQFF.

The CDR3 region is CASSYTFSGTQYF. CDR3 DNA sequence: TGTGCCAGCAGTTACACGTTTTCAGGGACCCAGTACTTC. The V and J genes are TRBV6-5 and TRBJ2-5, with D uncertain. Germline loops: CDR1 MNHEY, CDR2 SVGAGI. V was pared by 2 bases and J by 7 bases, with 11 bases between. The CDR3 is 13 residues long.

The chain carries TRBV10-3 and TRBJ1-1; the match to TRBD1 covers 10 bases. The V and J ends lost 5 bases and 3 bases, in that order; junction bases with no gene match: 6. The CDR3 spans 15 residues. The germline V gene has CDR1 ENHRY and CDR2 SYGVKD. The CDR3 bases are TGTGCCATCAGTTCTGTGACAGGGGGCCACACTGAAGCTTTCTTT. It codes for CAISSVTGGHTEAFF.

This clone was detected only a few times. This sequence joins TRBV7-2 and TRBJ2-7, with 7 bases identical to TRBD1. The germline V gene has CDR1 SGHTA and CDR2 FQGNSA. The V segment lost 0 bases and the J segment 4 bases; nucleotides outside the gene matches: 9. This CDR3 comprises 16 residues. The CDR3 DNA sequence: TGTGCCAGCAGCTTAGCGAGCTCAGGGGGTGCGTACGAGCAGTACTTC. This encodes CASSLASSGGAYEQYF.

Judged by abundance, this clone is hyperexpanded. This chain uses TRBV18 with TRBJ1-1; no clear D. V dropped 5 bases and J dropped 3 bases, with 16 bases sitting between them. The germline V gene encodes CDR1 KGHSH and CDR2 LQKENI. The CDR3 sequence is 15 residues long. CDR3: CASSWRAGVDTEAFF. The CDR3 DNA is TGTGCCAGCTCATGGCGGGCGGGCGTGGACACTGAAGCTTTCTTT. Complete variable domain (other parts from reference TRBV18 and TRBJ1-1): NAGVMQNPRHLVRRRGQEARLRCSPMKGHSHVYWYRQLPEEGLKFMVYLQKENIIDESGMPKERFSAEFPKEGPSILRIQQVVRGDSAAYFCASSWRAGVDTEAFFGQGTRLTVV.

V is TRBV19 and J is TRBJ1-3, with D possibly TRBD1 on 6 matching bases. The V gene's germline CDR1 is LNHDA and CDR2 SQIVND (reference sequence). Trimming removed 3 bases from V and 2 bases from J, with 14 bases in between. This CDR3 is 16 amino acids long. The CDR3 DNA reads TGTGCCAGTAGTATGGGGCTTGGGGGGCCTGGAAACACCATATATTTT. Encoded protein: CASSMGLGGPGNTIYF.